These T cell receptor beta chains were read from a single sample in a study of blood T cell repertoires in COVID-19. The table came from immunoSEQ multiplex PCR; TCRdb's copy has only in-frame clones and leaves some out. The sample shows 110,000 to 150,000 clones, roughly 84% of them seen only once. Source material: PBMCs or T cells enriched from blood (not recorded which). These TCRs come from a man in his forties with acute COVID-19. Both conserved end residues are part of each CDR3.

j_call: TRBJ1-1
v_call: TRBV5-6
cdr3_aa: CASSLAGGATEAFF

j_call: TRBJ2-3
v_call: TRBV19
cdr3_aa: CASSTTGPDTQYF

j_call: TRBJ2-4
v_call: TRBV10-2
cdr3_aa: CASSESRHNAGIQYF

j_call: TRBJ1-2
v_call: TRBV6-5
cdr3_aa: CASYGESYTF

j_call: TRBJ1-6
v_call: TRBV12-3/TRBV12-4
cdr3_aa: CASSLARSPLHF

j_call: TRBJ2-2
v_call: TRBV5-4
cdr3_aa: CASSYPANTGELFF

j_call: TRBJ2-1
v_call: TRBV5-5
cdr3_aa: CASSLRQGAYNEQFF

j_call: TRBJ2-1
v_call: TRBV5-5
cdr3_aa: CASSLRGLAGGNEQFF

j_call: TRBJ1-4
v_call: TRBV7-6
cdr3_aa: CASSQIQGLGNEKLFF

j_call: TRBJ1-2
v_call: TRBV29-1
cdr3_aa: CSVEQGHGYTF

j_call: TRBJ2-3
v_call: TRBV7-9
cdr3_aa: CASSSQRTVTDTQYF

j_call: TRBJ2-7
v_call: TRBV20-1
cdr3_aa: CSASEGDMYEQYF

j_call: TRBJ1-2
v_call: TRBV5-6
cdr3_aa: CASSLGRRNGYTF

j_call: TRBJ1-2
v_call: TRBV6-6
cdr3_aa: CASSRHDPTGLRYGYTF

j_call: TRBJ2-5
v_call: TRBV7-9
cdr3_aa: CASSTLIGETQYF

j_call: TRBJ2-7
v_call: TRBV5-1
cdr3_aa: CASSLAPGSYEQYF

j_call: TRBJ1-2
v_call: TRBV14
cdr3_aa: CASSRTVQAYGYTF

j_call: TRBJ1-5
v_call: TRBV7-2
cdr3_aa: CASSQSDRGGQPQHF

j_call: TRBJ2-7
v_call: TRBV30
cdr3_aa: CAWSQQRDNSYEQYF

j_call: TRBJ2-5
v_call: TRBV5-4
cdr3_aa: CASSSDWGALETQYF

j_call: TRBJ2-4
v_call: TRBV28
cdr3_aa: CASSLGEEDIQYF

j_call: TRBJ2-1
v_call: TRBV6-2/TRBV6-3
cdr3_aa: CASSRTSGTMYNEQFF

j_call: TRBJ1-2
v_call: TRBV28
cdr3_aa: CASRVQGAGGYTF

j_call: TRBJ2-3
v_call: TRBV5-1
cdr3_aa: CASSLQGGRDTQYF

j_call: TRBJ2-3
v_call: TRBV2
cdr3_aa: CASTWAGTDTQYF

j_call: TRBJ1-5
v_call: TRBV28
cdr3_aa: CASSLSSGGSNQPQHF

j_call: TRBJ2-5
v_call: TRBV18
cdr3_aa: CASSPTGGAEETQYF

j_call: TRBJ1-1
v_call: TRBV29-1
cdr3_aa: CSDTGLGNTEAFF